This TCR beta chain derives from a study of long-term antiretroviral therapy in people with HIV (dated by TCRdb to between 2021 and 2024). About the full investigation: The earliest samples were collected about a decade before the 2015 WHO recommendation for immediate ART, when ART was typically delayed until CD4 counts fell. A retrospective serial study tested whether ART initiation and durable HIV suppression were associated with changes in peripheral blood TRB repertoire composition and diversity. A total of 150 to 200 cryopreserved PBMC samples came from 25 to 30 adults with confirmed HIV infection and were collected serially over a mean of roughly 6 years (range 1-12). Eleven of the 30 participants with HIV were female. No cross-contamination during QIAcube processing was shown when test extractions of a monoclonal T-cell line were performed alongside about 33 polyclonal samples. Study-level results and caveats: Because pre-ART samples had limited cell numbers, unsorted PBMC were profiled rather than sorted CD4+ and CD8+ T cells. CDR3 length ranges in HIV repertoires were narrower than in controls, and network structure suggested an antigen-experienced repertoire with only a slight naive shift after ART. Inferences about post-ART repertoire changes are limited because no data were available on ART adherence, viral resistance or therapy changes. A significant increase in TRB diversity was found to be associated with ART initiation, although TRB diversity was observed to remain significantly below that of transplant donor controls even after long-term ART. Limited PBMC availability meant only the TCR beta chain was sequenced, without alpha chain pairing. The samples were dated from the mid-2000s to the late 2010s, and the ART regimens that were used may be less effective than current ART regimens. Expanded TRB clones identified before ART initiation dominated the repertoire at all time points, although this dominance fluctuated and declined in many PLHIV after ART.

The immunoSEQ hsTCRB v3.0 assay was used at survey level resolution for TRB variable region sequencing. TRB sequencing targeted a depth of roughly 35,000-55,000 T-cell genomes per sample. Pooled TRB libraries were sequenced on an Illumina MiSeq with a v3 150-cycle kit. The paper's data handling went like this. Repertoire analysis was performed in R inside a reproducible Nextflow workflow that covered QC, data transformation and analysis. LymphoSeq2, an R package for exploring AIRR-Seq data, was used to implement custom analyses. A few samples that yielded fewer than 5000 total TRB sequences were excluded, so that more than 150 HIV repertoires were analyzed. Among the roughly 190 retained HIV repertoires, 55 to 65 were collected before ART initiation and under 150 after ART initiation. Repertoires were downsampled to 5000 TRB nucleotide sequences, with summary statistics averaged over 100 downsampling iterations. Only TRB sequences with CDR3 regions of at least seven amino acids were retained for analysis. Diversity was assessed using a clonality score derived from Shannon entropy and using the Gini coefficient. Repertoire networks linked the top 5000 CDR3 amino acid sequences whenever two sequences differed by an edit distance of one. GLIPH2 predicted antigen specificity groups and MHC restriction for TRB CDR3 amino acid sequences. To flag known associations with CMV, EBV, HIV or tissue antigens, CDR3 amino acid sequences were compared against VDJdb and McPAS-TCR. Pre-ART, post-ART and control groups were compared with Wilcoxon signed-rank tests and Holm-Bonferroni correction. The source is immuneACCESS, and TCRdb retained only in-frame sequences with V and J called. Part of the clones is not carried over; for the studies checked, unresolved V genes explain less than half of this, and the remainder is unexplained. V and J calls and clone size are as listed in that table; D and trimming were resolved from the DNA. The table for this sample lists 20,000 to 25,000 clones; under 85% of them were counted only once. 15% to 20% of the sample is in the top ten clones.

To note about this clone: This clone's antigen is unknown. No base quality information exists; no much larger clone differs at one position.

To be included, a participant needed at least one PBMC sample from before ART initiation plus at least two post-ART samples. Treatment was received in the United States of America by all participants with HIV. Before DNA extraction, cryopreserved samples of roughly 1-11 million PBMC were thawed and then washed. At the time of the earliest PBMC sample, participants with HIV were aged between roughly 20 and 55 years. PBMC samples from each participant spanned 1-4 timepoints before ART initiation and 2-8 timepoints after ART initiation, with a median of 7 samples. Serial HIV viral load, CD4+ T-cell count, ART history and demographic data were obtained for every participant. Genomic DNA was extracted from unsorted PBMC with a Qiagen kit on a QIAcube, processed in batches of 12 samples. The germline V gene (reference sequence) supplies CDR1 MNHEY and CDR2 SMNVEV. V sheds 7 bases and J sheds 3 bases, leaving 13 bases between their ends. The CDR3 starts with the cysteine, ends with the phenylalanine, and has 13 residues. Only the CDR3 DNA stays, 39 bases, in frame from base 1.

Sequencing used unsorted PBMCs, obtained 0.5 years before starting antiretroviral therapy. This clonotype was sampled from a man aged 35 to 55 with HIV. The rearrangement combines TRBV27 with TRBJ2-7, with the D call perhaps TRBD1 or TRBD2, each one matching 5 bases. The CDR3 sequence is CASTFGTNYEQYF. DNA sequence: TGTGCCAGCACCTTTGGGACCAACTACGAGCAGTACTTC.